This T cell receptor beta chain is from a study of molecular identifiers for immune sequencing clone quantification. Study in general: With replicates, the RNA of roughly 20,000 or 100,000 naive CD8 cells was split five ways and four were sequenced.

Libraries of naive CD8 cells were prepared from 20,000 to 1,000,000 sorted cells using 10%, 30% or 50% RNA. Isolation of naive CD8 T cells was achieved by sorting on a CD8+CD4-CCR7+CD45RA+ phenotype. This clonotype was seen only a few times. Preparation methods for the bulk TCR libraries were those previously described, with listed TCR primers. TCRdb re-analysed the PCR reads in MiXCR, keeping a single row per CDR3 protein. The sample includes 400,000 to 600,000 distinct CDR3 sequences, around 23% of them seen just once. Germline values: CDR1 LNHDA, CDR2 SQIVND (reference sequence). The V gene lost 4 bases and the J gene lost 3 bases, with 9 bases spanning the gap. This CDR3 is 13 amino acids long.

The chain joins TRBV19 to TRBJ1-1, with D possibly being TRBD1 (6 bases). Material for sequencing was naive CD8+ T cells from blood, with Jurkat cell RNA spiked in. Subset noted: FACS-sorted CD8+CD4-CCR7+CD45RA+ naive T cells. This TCR derives from a human donor in good health. Some libraries in this study had Jurkat cell RNA spiked in. Here the CDR3 reads CASSTGQDTEAFF. The CDR3 region has the DNA TGTGCCAGTAGTACGGGACAAGACACTGAAGCTTTCTTT. The full variable domain, in which reference TRBV19 and TRBJ1-1 provide the parts outside the CDR3, is DGGITQSPKYLFRKEGQNVTLSCEQNLNHDAMYWYRQDPGQGLRLIYYSQIVNDFQKGDIAEGYSVSREKKESFPLTVTSAQKNPTAFYLCASSTGQDTEAFFGQGTRLTVV.